Listed below are T cell receptor beta chains from one sample, sequenced in a study of T cell responses to AZD1222 COVID-19 vaccine. Profiled with immunoSEQ multiplex PCR; TCRdb holds only in-frame clones, not every one. The table has 130,000 to 150,000 clones, roughly 91% seen once. The sequencing used peripheral blood, collected on day 0 of AZD1222 vaccination. The receptors stem from an adult in good health. Both conserved end residues are trimmed from each CDR3. Only some rows state a clone size, as once, few, many or a class for expanded clones.

clone_size v_call cdr3_aa
NA TRBV20-1 SASDSYGYT
NA TRBV24-1 ATSDLQSSGEF
NA TRBV6-2/TRBV6-3 ASSYLGGNYNEQF
NA TRBV6-5 ASSFASGNEQF
NA TRBV11-2 ASRRAPAYEQY
NA TRBV18 ASSPAPGAGRPQH
once TRBV28 ASRDSNTEAF
NA TRBV7-2 ASSLVADGYT
NA TRBV5-1 ASSFSPSGSATYEQY
NA TRBV7-8 ASSRALAGGLNNEQF
NA TRBV6-5 ASQTDRANEKLF
NA TRBV24-1 ATSGSESSTDTQY
NA TRBV19 ASTQGTSQF
NA TRBV19 ASSINTDTGELF
NA TRBV3-1/TRBV3-2 ASSQVALAGGGETQY
NA TRBV27 ASSLMLLGEQY
NA TRBV5-4 ASSSRRDTNTGELF
once TRBV9 ASSVSDINSPLH
NA TRBV10-2 ASSESTMRVRNQPQH
NA TRBV7-8 ASSRGGSGNTIY
NA TRBV5-8 ASSLTRRNQPQH
NA TRBV7-9 ASSVTGTGEGNTEAF
NA TRBV27 ASSPLLSEKLF
NA TRBV21-1 ASSKDPDSGNTGELF
NA TRBV30 AWRSGGKNNEQF
NA TRBV6-1 ASSERWVNTEAF
NA TRBV19 ASRGAGEQF
NA TRBV5-1 ASSLDGNTIY
few TRBV28 ASSPGRADEQY
NA TRBV3-1/TRBV3-2 ASSQAGAGGSDTQY
NA TRBV11-2 ASSSRGRSTEAF
NA TRBV9 ASSALQGSAEAF
NA TRBV19 ASSRTENTEAF
NA TRBV21-1 ASSVKGDRVGTEAF
NA TRBV2 ASSRVRGGNTIY
NA TRBV18 ASSPPRNGETQY
NA TRBV5-1 ASSLEAGNNEQF
NA TRBV3-1/TRBV3-2 ASSLELFSGNTIY
NA TRBV6-5 ASSTGPGELF
NA TRBV6-5 ASSYDGSRNQPQH
NA TRBV13 ASSFDRVMNTEAF